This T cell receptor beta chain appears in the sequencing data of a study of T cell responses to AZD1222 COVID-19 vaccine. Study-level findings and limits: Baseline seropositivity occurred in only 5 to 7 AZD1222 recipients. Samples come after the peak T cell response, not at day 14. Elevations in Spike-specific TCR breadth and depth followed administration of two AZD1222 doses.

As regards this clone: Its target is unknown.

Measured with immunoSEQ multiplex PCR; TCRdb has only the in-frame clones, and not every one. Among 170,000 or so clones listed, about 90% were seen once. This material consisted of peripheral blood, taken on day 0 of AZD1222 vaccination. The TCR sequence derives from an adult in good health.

The chain's CDR3 is CASSLGPAGQPQHF. The CDR3, as DNA: TGTGCCAGCAGTCTCGGGCCGGCAGGCCAGCCCCAGCATTTT. The V gene is TRBV2, the J gene TRBJ1-5; no reliable D call. CDR1 SNHLY and CDR2 FYNNEI come from the germline V gene. Trimming removed 5 bases from V and 7 bases from J, with 15 bases in between. The CDR3 consists of 14 residues.